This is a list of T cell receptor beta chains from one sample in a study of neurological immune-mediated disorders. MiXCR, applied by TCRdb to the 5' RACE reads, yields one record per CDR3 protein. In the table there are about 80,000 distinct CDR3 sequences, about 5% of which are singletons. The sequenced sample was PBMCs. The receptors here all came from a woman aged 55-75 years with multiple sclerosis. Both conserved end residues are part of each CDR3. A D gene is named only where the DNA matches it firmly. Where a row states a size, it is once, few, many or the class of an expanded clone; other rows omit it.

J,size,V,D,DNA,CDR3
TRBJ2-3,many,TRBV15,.,TGTGCCACCAGCAGTGGAAGCACAGATACGCAGTATTTT,CATSSGSTDTQYF
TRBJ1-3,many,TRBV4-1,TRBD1,TGCGCCAGCAGCCAAGTGGGACAGTTTGGAAACACCATATATTTT,CASSQVGQFGNTIYF
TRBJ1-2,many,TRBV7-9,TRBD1,TGTGCCAGCAGCTTGGAGGACAGGGGAAGCTACACCTTC,CASSLEDRGSYTF
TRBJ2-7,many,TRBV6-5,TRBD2,TGTGCCAGCAGTTACCCGGGGGGAGGGTCCTACGAGCAGTACTTC,CASSYPGGGSYEQYF
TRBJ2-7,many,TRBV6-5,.,TGTGCCAGCAGCTCCGTATTATCCTACGAGCAGTACTTC,CASSSVLSYEQYF
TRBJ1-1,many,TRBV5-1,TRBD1,TGCGCCAGCAGCTTGGGTGCAGGGGGAAAGAACACTGAAGCTTTCTTT,CASSLGAGGKNTEAFF
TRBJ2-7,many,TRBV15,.,TGTGCCACCAGCAGTCGGGGCGGGACTGCGCTTGAACAGTACTTC,CATSSRGGTALEQYF
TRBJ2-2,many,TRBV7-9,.,TGTGCCAGCAGCTCATACCCCGGCACCGGGGAGCTGTTTTTT,CASSSYPGTGELFF
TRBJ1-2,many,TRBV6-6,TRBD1,TGTGCCAGCAGTCGGCAGGGGGCAGCGGATGGCTACACCTTC,CASSRQGAADGYTF
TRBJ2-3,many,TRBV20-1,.,TGCAGTGCAATGAACCGGGACCACCTGTCTGTGGATACGCAGTATTTT,CSAMNRDHLSVDTQYF
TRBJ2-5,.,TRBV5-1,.,TGCGCCAGCAGCTTTGTTAGAGGGGTCAAAGAGACCCAGTACTTC,CASSFVRGVKETQYF
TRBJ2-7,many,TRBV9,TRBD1,TGTGCCAGCAGCGTAGCACAGGGGCCACCTACCTACGAGCAGTACTTC,CASSVAQGPPTYEQYF
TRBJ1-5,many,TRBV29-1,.,TGCAGCGTTGGGGGGACAAATAGCAATCAGCCCCAGCATTTT,CSVGGTNSNQPQHF
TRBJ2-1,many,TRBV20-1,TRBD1,TGCAGTGCTAGAGGCCAGGGGGCACCCCACAATGAGCAGTTCTTC,CSARGQGAPHNEQFF
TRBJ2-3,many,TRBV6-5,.,TGTGCCAGCAGTTACGAAAGAGGGCAGACAGATACGCAGTATTTT,CASSYERGQTDTQYF
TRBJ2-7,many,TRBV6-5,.,TGTGCCAGCAGTTACTCGGCAGGGGGGTCCTACGAGCAGTACTTC,CASSYSAGGSYEQYF
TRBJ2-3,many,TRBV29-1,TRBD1,TGCAGCGTCCCCGGGACAGACGGGGATACGCAGTATTTT,CSVPGTDGDTQYF
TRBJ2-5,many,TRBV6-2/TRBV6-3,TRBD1,TGTGCCACCGGACAGGGGGCCGAGACCCAGTACTTC,CATGQGAETQYF
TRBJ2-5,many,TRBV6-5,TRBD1,TGTGCCAGCAGTCAAAACAGGGGGGAGACCCAGTACTTC,CASSQNRGETQYF
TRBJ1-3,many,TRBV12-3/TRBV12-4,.,TGTGCCAGCACCCTCGCGGGGGGCGACTACACCATATATTTT,CASTLAGGDYTIYF
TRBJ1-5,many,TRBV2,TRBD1,TGTGCCAGCAGGGTTGACAGGGAGGGACAGCCCCAGCATTTT,CASRVDREGQPQHF
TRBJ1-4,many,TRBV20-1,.,TGCAGTGCCTACACAGGGAGTGGGGAAAAACTGTTTTTT,CSAYTGSGEKLFF
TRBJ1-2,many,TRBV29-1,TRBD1,TGCAGCGTTGAAGATCCCCCAGGGGGCGCAGGTGGCTACACCTTC,CSVEDPPGGAGGYTF
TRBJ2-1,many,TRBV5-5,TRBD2,TGTGCCAGCAGCTTGGGGGCGGGGGGGAGCGGTGAGCAGTTCTTC,CASSLGAGGSGEQFF